These T cell receptor beta chains were read from a single sample in a study of brain T cells in children with intractable seizures. Profiled with immunoSEQ multiplex PCR; TCRdb holds only in-frame clones, not every one. The sample holds 62,000 or so clones; 95% to 97% are singletons and the top ten take 0.35% to 0.4%. The specimen was peripheral blood, collected at surgery. The receptors here all came from a boy less than two years old with focal cortical dysplasia and intractable seizures. CDR3s include the opening cysteine and the closing phenylalanine or tryptophan. The order of the fields is D gene, J gene, clone size, V gene, CDR3 length, CDR3 protein, CDR3 DNA. The D gene is left open where the match is weak. Clone size is given for some rows only: seen once, a few or many times, or a class if the clone is expanded.

d_call: -
j_call: TRBJ2-3
clone_size: -
v_call: TRBV4-3
cdr3_length: 14
cdr3_aa: CASSQDRGTDTQYF
cdr3_nt: TGCGCCAGCAGCCAAGACCGGGGCACAGATACGCAGTATTTT

d_call: -
j_call: TRBJ2-1
clone_size: -
v_call: TRBV5-4
cdr3_length: 19
cdr3_aa: CASSLGRGRGAFVYNEQFF
cdr3_nt: TGTGCCAGCAGCTTGGGTAGGGGGAGGGGCGCTTTCGTCTACAATGAGCAGTTCTTC

d_call: -
j_call: TRBJ2-7
clone_size: -
v_call: TRBV6-6
cdr3_length: 12
cdr3_aa: CASSNTAYEQYF
cdr3_nt: TGTGCCAGCAGTAACACAGCTTACGAGCAGTACTTC

d_call: -
j_call: TRBJ1-2
clone_size: -
v_call: TRBV5-4
cdr3_length: 15
cdr3_aa: CASSLGSGVGYGYTF
cdr3_nt: TGTGCCAGCAGCTTGGGATCAGGGGTCGGCTATGGCTACACCTTC

d_call: -
j_call: TRBJ1-2
clone_size: -
v_call: TRBV12-3/TRBV12-4
cdr3_length: 11
cdr3_aa: CASSFPYGYTF
cdr3_nt: TGTGCCAGCAGTTTCCCCTATGGCTACACCTTC

d_call: -
j_call: TRBJ2-2
clone_size: -
v_call: TRBV9
cdr3_length: 17
cdr3_aa: CASSVVATQSTTGELFF
cdr3_nt: TGTGCCAGCAGCGTAGTTGCGACCCAATCTACCACCGGGGAGCTGTTTTTT

d_call: -
j_call: TRBJ2-1
clone_size: -
v_call: TRBV6-2/TRBV6-3
cdr3_length: 13
cdr3_aa: CASSFGSYNEQFF
cdr3_nt: TGTGCCAGCAGTTTTGGCTCCTACAATGAGCAGTTCTTC

d_call: TRBD2
j_call: TRBJ2-3
clone_size: -
v_call: TRBV5-1
cdr3_length: 15
cdr3_aa: CASSLDSGSTDTQYF
cdr3_nt: TGCGCCAGCAGCTTGGATAGCGGGAGCACAGATACGCAGTATTTT

d_call: TRBD1
j_call: TRBJ1-4
clone_size: -
v_call: TRBV5-5
cdr3_length: 16
cdr3_aa: CASSLQGAVSNEKLFF
cdr3_nt: TGTGCCAGCAGCTTACAGGGGGCGGTATCTAATGAAAAACTGTTTTTT

d_call: TRBD2
j_call: TRBJ2-2
clone_size: -
v_call: TRBV5-1
cdr3_length: 17
cdr3_aa: CASSSSVSGRMAGELFF
cdr3_nt: TGCGCCAGCAGCTCTTCCGTGAGCGGGAGGATGGCCGGGGAGCTGTTTTTT

d_call: -
j_call: TRBJ1-1
clone_size: -
v_call: TRBV5-1
cdr3_length: 15
cdr3_aa: CASSLFLSMNTEAFF
cdr3_nt: TGCGCCAGCAGCTTGTTTTTGTCAATGAACACTGAAGCTTTCTTT

d_call: -
j_call: TRBJ2-5
clone_size: -
v_call: TRBV6-5
cdr3_length: 12
cdr3_aa: CASSWTEETQYF
cdr3_nt: TGTGCCAGCAGTTGGACCGAAGAGACCCAGTACTTC

d_call: TRBD2
j_call: TRBJ2-2
clone_size: -
v_call: TRBV11-2
cdr3_length: 16
cdr3_aa: CASSPVVAGVPGELFF
cdr3_nt: TGTGCCAGCAGTCCAGTGGTAGCGGGAGTCCCCGGGGAGCTGTTTTTT

d_call: TRBD1
j_call: TRBJ2-3
clone_size: once
v_call: TRBV24-1
cdr3_length: 16
cdr3_aa: CATSDLATGLTDTQYF
cdr3_nt: TGTGCCACCAGTGATTTGGCGACAGGGCTCACAGATACGCAGTATTTT

d_call: TRBD1
j_call: TRBJ1-1
clone_size: once
v_call: TRBV18
cdr3_length: 14
cdr3_aa: CASSPGQRNTEAFF
cdr3_nt: TGTGCCAGCTCACCGGGACAGCGGAACACTGAAGCTTTCTTT